The sequence of this T cell receptor (beta chain) was determined in a study of T cells in Graves' hyperthyroidism and ophthalmopathy. Stable Graves' hyperthyroidism denoted no ophthalmopathy progression over 18 months. The germline gives CDR1 SGHVS, CDR2 FNYEAQ. The CDR3 contains 13 residues. V gave up 3 bases and J gave up 5 bases, with 7 bases separating them. What was amplified from RNA transcripts were TCR beta CDR3 regions. A first-round RT-PCR of the TCR CDR3 used the HTBI primer set. Via MiXCR, TCRdb re-called the multiplex PCR reads, giving one row per CDR3 protein. In the table there are roughly 700,000 distinct CDR3 sequences, over 35% of which are singletons.

This chain joins TRBV7-6 and TRBJ2-2; D gene unclear. This receptor was identified in a woman aged 40 to 50 with Graves' hyperthyroidism. Specimen: blood. CDR3 nucleotides: TGTGCCAGCAGCTTCCCCGTGACCGGGGAGCTGTTTTTT. Amino acid sequence: CASSFPVTGELFF.